The 20 T cell receptor beta chains in this list originate from one sample, sequenced in a study of shared clonotypes between healthy human individuals (dated by TCRdb to the early 2020s). The library was prepared using the immunoSEQ multiplex PCR assay. Entries here come from immuneACCESS through TCRdb and include only in-frame sequences with V and J called. Some clones fail to appear in such tables; in the studies checked, an unresolved V gene covers under half of the shortfall, and the cause of the remainder is unknown. The sample contains more than 2,000,000 clones, more than 80% of them found a single time. About 0.13% of the sample is taken by the ten largest. Sequencing was carried out using naive CD4+ T cells sorted from blood. The sample's cell subset or site, from its label and the paper: CD45RA+ positively selected. These TCRs come from a man between 18 and 35 years old in good health.

J is TRBJ1-2 and V is TRBV6-1; no clear D. V was shortened by 2 bases and J by 8 bases, with 15 bases between the two germline ends. The CDR3 covers 14 residues. From germline, CDR1 is MNHNS and CDR2 SASEGT. The CDR3 nucleotides are TGTGCCAGCAGTGAAATAGCGGGAGGAGGCGGCTACACCTTC. Its translation is CASSEIAGGGGYTF.

This chain joins TRBV7-8 and TRBJ2-5; D may be TRBD2 (6 bases). This CDR3 has 15 residues. V gave up 8 bases and J gave up 5 bases, with 21 bases separating them. CDR1 SGHVS and CDR2 FQNEAQ come from the germline V gene. CDR3 nucleotide sequence: TGTGCCAGCGCCGACGGAGGGGCCTTGGGGGAGACCCAGTACTTC. It encodes CASADGGALGETQYF. Looking up the rest from reference TRBV7-8 and TRBJ2-5 gives the full variable domain: GAGVSQSPRYKVAKRGQDVALRCDPISGHVSLFWYQQALGQGPEFLTYFQNEAQLDKSGLPSDRFFAERPEGSVSTLKIQRTQQEDSAVYLCASADGGALGETQYFGPGTRLLVL.

This chain uses TRBV20-1 with TRBJ2-5; D gene uncertain. The germline V gene has CDR1 DFQATT and CDR2 SNEGSKA (reference sequence). This CDR3 has 10 amino acids. Between the trimmed V and J ends, which lost 4 bases and 5 bases, there was a span of 5 bases. The CDR3 coding sequence is TGCAGTGCTAAGACGGAGACCCAGTACTTC. Amino acid sequence: CSAKTETQYF.

V gene TRBV9 combines with J gene TRBJ1-1; tentatively, D is TRBD1 (6 bases). Germline CDR1 SGDLS, CDR2 YYNGEE. V was shortened by 6 bases and J by 0 bases, with 18 bases between the two germline ends. The CDR3 runs 16 residues. CDR3 DNA sequence: TGTGCCAGCACCCGAGGGGCAGGGGTATTGAACACTGAAGCTTTCTTT. Translation gives CASTRGAGVLNTEAFF. Full variable domain (rest looked up from reference TRBV9 and TRBJ1-1): DSGVTQTPKHLITATGQRVTLRCSPRSGDLSVYWYQQSLDQGLQFLIQYYNGEERAKGNILERFSAQQFPDLHSELNLSSLELGDSALYFCASTRGAGVLNTEAFFGQGTRLTVV.

V usage is TRBV7-2 and J usage is TRBJ2-2; the D is unclear. Trimming cost V 5 bases and J 2 bases, with 9 bases left between them. This CDR3 contains 14 residues. Germline CDR1 is SGHTA and CDR2 is FQGNSA. CDR3 sequence: CASSRVVNTGELFF. The CDR3, as DNA: TGTGCCAGCAGCCGCGTGGTTAACACCGGGGAGCTGTTTTTT.

This sequence joins TRBV28 and TRBJ2-3; 8 bases are shared with TRBD2. The CDR3 is 16 residues long. The germline CDR1 and CDR2 sequences are MDHEN and SYDVKM. V was pared by 5 bases and J by 1 base, with 8 bases of the junction left unmatched. Here the CDR3 reads CASSTIAGPGTDTQYF. CDR3 DNA sequence: TGTGCCAGCAGTACCATAGCGGGGCCTGGCACAGATACGCAGTATTTT.

The V gene is TRBV25-1, the J gene TRBJ2-2; D ambiguous. Germline values: CDR1 MGHDK, CDR2 SYGVNS. Between the trimmed V and J ends, which lost 5 bases and 8 bases, there was a span of 9 bases. The CDR3 has 12 amino acids. CDR3 in amino acids: CASSRTPGELFF. As DNA, the CDR3 is TGTGCCAGCAGTAGGACCCCAGGGGAGCTGTTTTTT.

The V and J genes are TRBV6-1 and TRBJ1-2; D gene unclear. The CDR3 runs to 14 residues. Germline V lookup: CDR1 MNHNS, CDR2 SASEGT. The V end was cut by 4 bases, the J end by 8 bases, with 17 bases between. This chain's CDR3 is CASSAETRHGGYTF. The CDR3 region has the DNA TGTGCCAGCAGTGCCGAGACTCGCCATGGGGGCTACACCTTC.

The CDR3 region has the DNA TGTGCCAGCAGCGCCGGGACGGTTGGTACTGAAGCTTTCTTT. This encodes CASSAGTVGTEAFF. The chain links TRBV5-4 to TRBJ1-1; D might be TRBD1 (5 bases). With 4 bases removed from V and 5 bases from J, the gap between germline ends came to 15 bases. The CDR3 has 14 amino acids. CDR1 is SGHNT and CDR2 is YYREEE in the germline V gene (reference sequence).

CDR3 sequence: CASSPRPDFYGYTF. The CDR3 nucleotides are TGTGCCAGCTCACCACGTCCCGACTTCTATGGCTACACCTTC. V and J are TRBV18 and TRBJ1-2; no firm D call. The V end was cut by 1 base, the J end by 4 bases, with 10 bases between. Per the germline V gene, CDR1 is KGHSH and CDR2 is LQKENI. CDR3 length: 14 residues.

The count of this clone is one. The sample has other DNA sequences that encode this CDR3 too. This rearrangement joins TRBV5-1 to TRBJ1-5, with D possibly being TRBD1 (6 bases). Deletions cut 2 bases from V and 3 bases from J, with 12 bases between. The V gene's germline CDR1 is SGHRS and CDR2 YFSETQ. This CDR3 is 15 amino acids long. The CDR3 sequence is CASSLDGQNNQPQHF. The CDR3 DNA reads TGCGCCAGCAGCTTAGATGGACAGAACAATCAGCCCCAGCATTTT.

The CDR3 loop reads CAWSRDTAEAFF. CDR3 sequence (DNA): TGTGCCTGGAGTAGGGATACGGCTGAAGCTTTCTTT. The chain employs TRBV30 and TRBJ1-1; D gene ambiguous. Germline V lookup: CDR1 GTSNPN, CDR2 SVGIG (reference sequence). The length of the CDR3 is 12 residues. V lost 2 bases and J 6 bases, leaving 10 bases between the germline ends.

The J gene is TRBJ1-3, the V gene TRBV5-6; 7 nucleotides match TRBD1. V lost 2 bases and J lost 13; bases outside the gene matches: 9. There are 13 residues in the CDR3. Germline loops: CDR1 SGHDT, CDR2 YYEEEE. DNA of the CDR3: TGTGCCAGCAGCTTCGACAGGGTGACGGTAATATATTTT. Amino acids: CASSFDRVTVIYF. Full variable domain (outside the CDR3, taken from reference TRBV5-6 and TRBJ1-3): DAGVTQSPTHLIKTRGQQVTLRCSPKSGHDTVSWYQQALGQGPQFIFQYYEEEERQRGNFPDRFSGHQFPNYSSELNVNALLLGDSALYLCASSFDRVTVIYFGEGSWLTVV.

Remarks on this clone: The same CDR3 also results from other DNA sequences found in this sample. V is TRBV5-1 and J is TRBJ1-3, with D perhaps TRBD1 (5 bases). This CDR3 comprises 14 residues. The V and J ends lost 0 bases and 3 bases respectively, with 7 bases between them. CDR1 and CDR2 (germline): SGHRS, YFSETQ. In DNA form, the CDR3 reads TGCGCCAGCAGCTTGGCAGGGCGTGGAAACACCATATATTTT. It translates to CASSLAGRGNTIYF.

Details on this clone: In the same sample, other DNA sequences code for this CDR3. The rearrangement joins TRBV30 to TRBJ1-5; D not resolved. CDR1 and CDR2 (germline): GTSNPN, SVGIG (reference sequence). The CDR3 runs 13 residues. Between the trimmed V and J ends, which lost 1 base and 0 bases, there was a span of 4 bases. The CDR3 spells CAWSGGSNQPQHF. Written as DNA, the CDR3 is TGTGCCTGGAGTGGAGGTAGCAATCAGCCCCAGCATTTT.

This clone was counted a single time. The CDR3 DNA sequence: TGTGCCAGCTCACCAATCCTAGCGGGAGCGGGGAGGAGTTTAAAAAACATTCAGTACTTC. This translates into CASSPILAGAGRSLKNIQYF. The V call is TRBV18, the J call TRBJ2-4; TRBD2 aligns across 10 bases. Germline V CDR1 and CDR2: KGHSH, LQKENI. This CDR3 has 20 amino acids. The trim removed 2 bases at V and 4 bases at J, leaving 17 bases unmatched.

This clone was observed a single time. The chain combines TRBV2 with TRBJ1-2; tentatively, D is TRBD1 (6 bases). The CDR3 runs 13 residues. Trimming left V 1 base short and J 8 bases short, with 11 bases between. The germline V gene has CDR1 SNHLY and CDR2 FYNNEI. The CDR3 DNA reads TGTGCCAGCAGTGAAGATACAGGGAGCGGCTACACCTTC. It translates to CASSEDTGSGYTF. Looking up the rest from reference TRBV2 and TRBJ1-2 gives the full variable domain: EPEVTQTPSHQVTQMGQEVILRCVPISNHLYFYWYRQILGQKVEFLVSFYNNEISEKSEIFDDQFSVERPDGSNFTLKIRSTKLEDSAMYFCASSEDTGSGYTFGSGTRLTVV.

J is TRBJ2-1 and V is TRBV5-1, with a possible D match to TRBD1 (6 bases). The V end lost 0 bases, the J end lost 6 bases, and 10 bases lay between the germline ends. CDR3 length: 14 amino acids. The germline gives CDR1 SGHRS, CDR2 YFSETQ. The CDR3 reads CASSLDRASNEQFF. DNA of the CDR3: TGCGCCAGCAGCTTGGACAGGGCTTCCAATGAGCAGTTCTTC.

V usage is TRBV29-1 and J usage is TRBJ2-3; 11 bases align to TRBD1. The CDR3 length is 14 residues. CDR1 and CDR2 (germline): SQVTM, ANQGSEA. V lost 3 bases to trimming and J lost 5 bases; unmatched junction nucleotides: 4. The CDR3 DNA is TGCAGCGTTGACAGGGGACAGGGGGGAGATACGCAGTATTTT. It codes for CSVDRGQGGDTQYF.

Concerning this clone itself: This specimen includes other DNA sequences encoding the same CDR3. This chain links TRBV2 with TRBJ1-1; D gene uncertain. The ends were cut back, 5 bases at V and 2 bases at J, with 9 bases in the middle. Germline lookup yields CDR1 SNHLY and CDR2 FYNNEI. This CDR3 has 13 amino acids. CDR3: CASSPRGNTEAFF. In DNA form, the CDR3 reads TGTGCCAGCAGTCCTAGAGGAAACACTGAAGCTTTCTTT.